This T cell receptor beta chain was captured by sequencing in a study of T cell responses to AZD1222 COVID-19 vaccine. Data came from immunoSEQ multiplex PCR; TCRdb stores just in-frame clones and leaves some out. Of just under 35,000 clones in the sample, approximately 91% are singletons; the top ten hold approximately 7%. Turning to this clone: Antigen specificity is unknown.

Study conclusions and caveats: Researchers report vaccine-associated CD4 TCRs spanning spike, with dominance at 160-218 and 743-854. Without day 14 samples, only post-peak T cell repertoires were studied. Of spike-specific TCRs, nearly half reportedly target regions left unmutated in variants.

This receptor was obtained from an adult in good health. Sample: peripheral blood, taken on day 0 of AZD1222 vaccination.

CDR3 amino acids: CASSSPGLEDTQYF. In nucleotides, the CDR3 is TGTGCCAGCAGCAGCCCGGGACTAGAGGATACGCAGTATTTT. This chain links TRBV28 with TRBJ2-3; 8 nucleotides line up with TRBD2. Trimming cost V 6 bases and J 6 bases; bases outside gene matches: 8. The CDR3 spans 14 residues. CDR1 is MDHEN, CDR2 SYDVKM, per germline.